A selection of T cell receptor beta chains follows, all from one sample in a study of early T cells in non-severe SARS-CoV-2 infection. Each CDR3 protein is one row after TCRdb ran MiXCR on the 5' RACE reads. This sample carries roughly 40,000 distinct CDR3 sequences, 5% to 6.5% of them seen once, and the ten largest clones take roughly 8.2%. This specimen was whole blood, taken at baseline. The origin of the receptors is an adult who was a healthcare worker with PCR-confirmed SARS-CoV-2 infection or an uninfected control (not recorded which). The CDR3 runs from the conserved cysteine through the conserved F or W. Each record gives: CDR3 DNA, CDR3 protein, clone size, J gene, D gene, V gene. D genes are given only for firm matches. Not every row has a clone size; where given, it reads once, few, many or a size class.

TGTGCCAGCAGAAAACAGAATTCACCCCTCCACTTT CASRKQNSPLHF many TRBJ1-6 NA TRBV27
TGTGCCAGCAGCCTCACTAGCGCCTACGAGCAGTACTTC CASSLTSAYEQYF few TRBJ2-7 TRBD2 TRBV27
TGCAGTGCTAGAGATAGGGGACTAGCGACCTACGAGCAGTACTTC CSARDRGLATYEQYF NA TRBJ2-7 TRBD2 TRBV20-1
TGTGCCAGCTCCCTCTGGGGTAGCGGCTACGAGCAGTACTTC CASSLWGSGYEQYF many TRBJ2-7 NA TRBV27
TGTGCCAGCACCGACTCTGGAAACACCATATATTTT CASTDSGNTIYF many TRBJ1-3 NA TRBV7-9
TGTGCCAGCGGCTTAGACTTGAACACTGAAGCTTTCTTT CASGLDLNTEAFF NA TRBJ1-1 NA TRBV7-8
TGTGCCAGCAGCCAAGTATCAGCGGGGGCGAACACCGGGGAGCTGTTTTTT CASSQVSAGANTGELFF few TRBJ2-2 TRBD2 TRBV3-1
TGTGCCAGCAGCTTAGGCACATACACCGGGGAGCTGTTTTTT CASSLGTYTGELFF NA TRBJ2-2 NA TRBV7-8
TGTGCCAGCAGCATAGGACTAGCGCTTGAGCAGTTCTTC CASSIGLALEQFF few TRBJ2-1 TRBD2 TRBV7-2
TGTGCCAGTAGTCCCATAGGAACCACTAATGAAAAACTGTTTTTT CASSPIGTTNEKLFF few TRBJ1-4 NA TRBV19
TGTGCCAGCAGTCCAACCCTGGGGGGGTCAGGGGGCACTGAAGCTTTCTTT CASSPTLGGSGGTEAFF many TRBJ1-1 TRBD1 TRBV28
TGTGCCAGCAGTTACGGACAGGGATCAGATACGCAGTATTTT CASSYGQGSDTQYF many TRBJ2-3 TRBD1 TRBV6-6
TGTGCCAGCAGCTTCGGACAGGGGCAATATGCCGGGGAGCTGTTTTTT CASSFGQGQYAGELFF many TRBJ2-2 TRBD1 TRBV7-8
TGTGCCAGCAGCGCGACAGGGATCGACTATGGCTACACCTTC CASSATGIDYGYTF many TRBJ1-2 TRBD1 TRBV7-9
TGTGCCAGCAGCTCCCGTGGAGCGAGCACAGATACGCAGTATTTT CASSSRGASTDTQYF few TRBJ2-3 NA TRBV5-5
TGTGCCAGCAGAAACTACGGGGGAGTTGGGGCCAACGTCCTGACTTTC CASRNYGGVGANVLTF NA TRBJ2-6 NA TRBV7-8
TGTGCCAGCAGCAGACAAACAGGATGGGGGCGAAATGATGAAGCTTTCTTT CASSRQTGWGRNDEAFF many TRBJ1-1 NA TRBV5-4
TGTGCCAGCAGCACCGGGACAGTCAATCAGCCCCAGCATTTT CASSTGTVNQPQHF medium-sized TRBJ1-5 TRBD1 TRBV6-2/TRBV6-3
TGTGCCAGCAGCTTAGCGGGAGGGAATGAGCAGTTCTTC CASSLAGGNEQFF NA TRBJ2-1 TRBD2 TRBV7-9
TGTGCCAGCAGCTTGGGAGAGATTAGCTATGGCTACACCTTC CASSLGEISYGYTF many TRBJ1-2 NA TRBV5-5
TGTGCCAGCACCCTGACTAGCGGGGTTAACTACAATGAGCAGTTCTTC CASTLTSGVNYNEQFF few TRBJ2-1 TRBD2 TRBV9
TGTGCCAGCAGCCAAGTTAATAGCGGGGTAGATGAGCAGTTCTTC CASSQVNSGVDEQFF many TRBJ2-1 TRBD2 TRBV3-1
TGTGCCAGCAGCTTTAGCGGGGGGGCCTCGGGAGAGACCCAGTACTTC CASSFSGGASGETQYF many TRBJ2-5 TRBD2 TRBV5-5
TGTGCCAGCAGCTCGACTAGCGGGGGGTCCTTATTAACGAGCTCCTACGAGCAGTACTTC CASSSTSGGSLLTSSYEQYF many TRBJ2-7 TRBD2 TRBV5-5
TGTGCCAGCAGTGCAGCCCGACAGGGGGTTTTTGGCACTGAAGCTTTCTTT CASSAARQGVFGTEAFF many TRBJ1-1 TRBD1 TRBV2
TGTGCCAGCAGCTTAGATCCACCTACGGGGGGCTCCTACAATGAGCAGTTCTTC CASSLDPPTGGSYNEQFF NA TRBJ2-1 TRBD2 TRBV7-2
TGTGCCAGCAGTGACTCCGGGACAGGGGTTACTGAAGCTTTCTTT CASSDSGTGVTEAFF many TRBJ1-1 TRBD1 TRBV6-4
TGTGCCAGCAGCGTAGCTGGGGGTAATCAGCCCCAGCATTTT CASSVAGGNQPQHF many TRBJ1-5 NA TRBV9
TGTGCCAGCAGTCTACCCCTAGCGGGGGGGCCGACAGATACGCAGTATTTT CASSLPLAGGPTDTQYF few TRBJ2-3 TRBD2 TRBV28
TGCAGTGCTAGAGATCCCTCAGGGTTGAACACTGAAGCTTTCTTT CSARDPSGLNTEAFF many TRBJ1-1 NA TRBV20-1
TGTGCCAGCAGCTTCCCCGGTATCGACGAGCAGTACTTC CASSFPGIDEQYF NA TRBJ2-7 NA TRBV5-4
TGTGCCAGCAGTTACCGGCAGGGGAACGGCGTCTATGGCTACACCTTC CASSYRQGNGVYGYTF NA TRBJ1-2 NA TRBV6-5
TGTGCCAGCAGCTTAGCTAGCGGGGGGCGGGATACGCAGTATTTT CASSLASGGRDTQYF many TRBJ2-3 TRBD2 TRBV7-2
TGTGCCAGCTCACCACCAGAGAGCATGGCTGAAGCTTTCTTT CASSPPESMAEAFF many TRBJ1-1 NA TRBV18
TGTGCCACCAGCAGAGCACAGGGGGCGGTGGCAGATACGCAGTATTTT CATSRAQGAVADTQYF many TRBJ2-3 TRBD1 TRBV15
TGTGCCAGCAGTTTAACAGGTACTTCGACACCAGGCTTT CASSLTGTSTPGF many TRBJ1-3 NA TRBV12-3/TRBV12-4
TGTGCCAGTAGTATAGGCGGGGGCAGCTACAATGAGCAGTTCTTC CASSIGGGSYNEQFF NA TRBJ2-1 NA TRBV19
TGCGCCAGCAGCTTGGGAACGGACCCAAATGAGCAGTTCTTC CASSLGTDPNEQFF many TRBJ2-1 NA TRBV5-1
TGTGCCAGCAGTGAATACCGGGACAGGGGTTACAATGAGCAGTTCTTC CASSEYRDRGYNEQFF many TRBJ2-1 TRBD1 TRBV6-1
TGTGCCAGCAGCCCAAGCTTAGGAGGGGGAGGCACTGAAGCTTTCTTT CASSPSLGGGGTEAFF few TRBJ1-1 NA TRBV7-9
TGTGCCTGGACTCAGGGGGCCTCCGGATTCACCCTCCACTTT CAWTQGASGFTLHF many TRBJ1-6 TRBD1 TRBV30
TGTGCCAGCAGTTTCAACAGGGGGTATGGAAACACCATATATTTT CASSFNRGYGNTIYF few TRBJ1-3 TRBD1 TRBV5-4
TGCGCCAGCAGCCAAGGACGGGGGCCATCCTACGAGCAGTACTTC CASSQGRGPSYEQYF many TRBJ2-7 NA TRBV4-3
TGTGCCAGCTCACTAATCTCCGGGACTTCCAACACCGGGGAGCTGTTTTTT CASSLISGTSNTGELFF many TRBJ2-2 NA TRBV18
TGTGCCAGCAGGCGCCCCTCGGGAACCGGGGAGCTGTTTTTT CASRRPSGTGELFF NA TRBJ2-2 NA TRBV12-3/TRBV12-4
TGTGCCAGCAGCAGGACTTTAGGGAGGAGCACAGATACGCAGTATTTT CASSRTLGRSTDTQYF NA TRBJ2-3 NA TRBV6-2/TRBV6-3
TGTGCCAGCAGCTTGGGACGGAGGGGAGAGGGAGAGACCCAGTACTTC CASSLGRRGEGETQYF many TRBJ2-5 NA TRBV5-4
TGTGCCAGCAGCCGCGGGGGGATGTCCTACAATGAGCAGTTCTTC CASSRGGMSYNEQFF many TRBJ2-1 TRBD2 TRBV6-6
TGCAGTGCTACCCAGGTTGGTCAGGATCATTCACCCCTCCACTTT CSATQVGQDHSPLHF few TRBJ1-6 NA TRBV20-1
TGTGCCAGCAGCGAGGGACAGAGGCTCGAAAATGAAAAACTGTTTTTT CASSEGQRLENEKLFF few TRBJ1-4 TRBD1 TRBV9
TGTGCCAGCACTCTAAGGGAGGGGCTGACTGCCGGGGAGCTGTTTTTT CASTLREGLTAGELFF few TRBJ2-2 TRBD2 TRBV6-6
TGTGCCAGCAGCCGGACCCTGGTCTACACTGAAGCTTTCTTT CASSRTLVYTEAFF few TRBJ1-1 NA TRBV13
TGTGCCAGCAGCTTATTAGGAGGGGCGAATTCACCCCTCCACTTT CASSLLGGANSPLHF many TRBJ1-6 NA TRBV7-2
TGCGCCAGCAGCCAAAGGACAGGGGGAACTCAGCCCCAGCATTTT CASSQRTGGTQPQHF few TRBJ1-5 TRBD1 TRBV10-2
TGCGCCAGCAGCTGGGACATATCCAGCTCCTACGAGCAGTACTTC CASSWDISSSYEQYF few TRBJ2-7 NA TRBV5-1